The entry that follows covers one TCR beta chain sequence. These data originate in a study of cytomegalovirus exposure and HLA in healthy donors. The PCR had 60 Vbeta and 13 Jbeta primers. Only in-frame clones appear in the TCRdb table, and some are missing; sequencing was by immunoSEQ multiplex PCR. Among approximately 190,000 clones listed, about four fifths were seen once. This CDR3 has 18 residues. Germline V CDR1 and CDR2: SNHLY, FYNNEI. Trimming stripped 3 bases from V and 4 bases from J, with 21 bases between. The sequenced material came from PBMCs. This sequence originates from a woman aged 18-29 years in good health and CMV-seronegative. The chain has TRBV2 and TRBJ2-2; a weak D match, TRBD1 (5 bases). CDR3 in DNA: TGTGCCAGCAGTGACCCCCAGACAAGTCAGGGCAGCACCGGGGAGCTGTTTTTT. Its protein is CASSDPQTSQGSTGELFF.